One sample yielded the 32 T cell receptor beta chains listed below, sequenced in a study of blood T cells in healthy people across ages. A sample-barcoded 5' primer and a J-beta primer mix were used in a second PCR of about 7 to 11 cycles. One entry per CDR3 protein results from TCRdb running MiXCR on the 5' RACE reads. The sample has about 730,000 distinct CDR3 sequences; roughly 43% are singletons. The sequenced sample was blood. These receptor sequences come from a woman aged 60-70 years in good health.

In its sample, this clonotype was seen once. At one end, the junction sequence differs from germline, possibly due to a read error. The V and J genes are TRBV6-5 and TRBJ2-5; the match to TRBD1 covers 9 bases. TRBJ2-1 matches the DNA end more closely, so the J call is doubtful. The length of the CDR3 is 15 residues. Germline V gene data show CDR1 as MNHEY and CDR2 as SVGAGI. This CDR3 reads CASRMGQGTQETQFF. CDR3 sequence (DNA): TGCGCCAGCAGAATGGGACAGGGAACACAAGAGACCCAGTTCTTC.

The chain combines TRBV10-3 with TRBJ1-6, with D maybe TRBD1 (5 bases). The CDR3 runs 13 residues. Trimming cost V 8 bases and J 3 bases, with 8 bases left between them. Germline assignment: CDR1 ENHRY and CDR2 SYGVKD. This CDR3 is CAIGGGYNSPLHF. The CDR3 DNA reads TGTGCCATCGGTGGGGGCTATAATTCACCCCTCCACTTT.

This clonotype was counted only a few times. V usage is TRBV5-6 and J usage is TRBJ2-1; 10 bases are a match to TRBD2. The trim removed 4 bases at V and 10 bases at J, leaving 17 bases unmatched. Germline V gene sequence: CDR1 SGHDT, CDR2 YYEEEE. The CDR3 extends over 17 amino acids. CDR3 sequence (DNA): TGTGCCAGCAGCCTTTCAGGACTAGCGGAGTGGGATTTGGAGCAGTTCTTC. This codes for CASSLSGLAEWDLEQFF.

This clonotype has only a few counts. The chain uses TRBV29-1 and TRBJ2-1; TRBD1 agrees at 7 bases. CDR3 length: 12 amino acids. Trimming at V came to 4 bases and at J to 5 bases, leaving 2 bases not matched to a gene. Germline loops: CDR1 SQVTM, CDR2 ANQGSEA. CDR3 DNA: TGCAGCGTTGGGACAGGCGACAATGAGCAGTTCTTC. This codes for CSVGTGDNEQFF.

V and J are TRBV28 and TRBJ2-1; TRBD2 aligns across 12 bases. This CDR3 spans 14 amino acids. Per germline, CDR1 MDHEN and CDR2 SYDVKM. The trim removed 5 bases at V and 9 bases at J, leaving 5 bases unmatched. As DNA, the CDR3 is TGTGCCAGCAGTACGCCGGGACTAGCGGGTGAGCAGTTCTTC. Translating it yields CASSTPGLAGEQFF.

This clonotype occurred a few times. The rearrangement joins TRBV9 to TRBJ2-5; 12 bases align to TRBD2. Germline CDR1 reads SGDLS; CDR2 reads YYNGEE. This CDR3 is built from 18 residues. J gave up 5 bases and V 3 bases, and 14 bases lay outside the gene matches. The CDR3, as DNA: TGTGCCAGCAGCGCGCCCCCACGGACTAGCGGGGATTACGAGACCCAGTACTTC. Its translation: CASSAPPRTSGDYETQYF.

As regards this clonotype: A much bigger clone sits one base away, suggesting this may be a read error. The chain employs TRBV29-1 and TRBJ2-5, with a weak D call TRBD2 (6 bases). The germline CDR1 and CDR2 sequences are SQVTM and ANQGSEA. V lost 0 bases and J lost 11, with 22 bases in between. This CDR3 region has 15 residues. In nucleotides, the CDR3 is TGCAGCGTTGAAGACGGCCATGCGGGGTACAATGAGCAGTACTTC. Translating it yields CSVEDGHAGYNEQYF.

This clonotype has a count of ten or more. V is TRBV20-1 and J is TRBJ1-6, with unresolved D. Germline V CDR1 and CDR2: DFQATT, SNEGSKA (reference sequence). V shed 1 base and J shed 7 bases, with 14 bases lying between them. The CDR3 sequence is 15 residues long. The CDR3 sequence: CSARVGGSGNSPLHF. CDR3 DNA: TGCAGTGCTAGAGTAGGCGGCAGCGGAAATTCACCCCTCCACTTT.

The chain employs TRBV7-8 and TRBJ2-7; D not resolved. V shed 5 bases and J shed 1 base, with 9 bases lying between them. The CDR3 sequence is 13 residues long. CDR1 SGHVS and CDR2 FQNEAQ come from the germline V gene. CDR3 coding DNA: TGTGCCAGCAGCCCGGAGTGGTCCTACGAGCAGTACTTC. It yields the protein CASSPEWSYEQYF.

In its sample, this clonotype was seen a few times. CDR3 coding DNA: TGCGCCAGCAGCGTGGGACAGGGGTTTGGTACCCAGTACTTC. This sequence encodes CASSVGQGFGTQYF. This rearrangement joins TRBV5-1 to TRBJ2-5, with 10 nucleotides matching TRBD1. Per the germline V gene, CDR1 is SGHRS and CDR2 is YFSETQ. CDR3 length: 14 residues. Unmatched junction bases numbered 8, after V lost 4 bases and J lost 8 bases.

In regard to this clonotype: One junction end disagrees with the germline gene, perhaps due to a read error. The chain combines TRBV5-1 with TRBJ2-6; perhaps TRBD1 as D (5 bases). The CDR3 contains 16 residues. CDR1 is SGHRS, CDR2 YFSETQ, per germline. The CDR3, as DNA: TGCGCCAGCAGCTTGTCACCGGGCTCTGGGGCCAATGTCCTGACTTTC. Its protein product is CASSLSPGSGANVLTF.

In its sample, this clonotype was seen many times. The J gene is TRBJ2-7, the V gene TRBV5-1, with D hard to call. V lost 1 base to trimming and J lost 0 bases, with 11 bases between them. Germline V lookup: CDR1 SGHRS, CDR2 YFSETQ. This CDR3 is 15 amino acids long. CDR3 sequence reads: CASSLNPVSSYEQYF. DNA of the CDR3: TGCGCCAGCAGCTTGAATCCAGTTAGCTCCTACGAGCAGTACTTC.

This clonotype occurred a few times. This chain joins TRBV7-2 and TRBJ2-5; no clear D. The DNA end lines up better with TRBJ2-7; the J call may be wrong. The CDR3 contains 13 residues. CDR1 is SGHTA, CDR2 FQGNSA, per germline. CDR3 bases: TGTGCCAGCAGCTTATCCCGCCTTCACGAGCAGTACTTC. Protein sequence: CASSLSRLHEQYF.

The chain couples TRBV7-9 to TRBJ1-6; D is unclear. This CDR3 contains 12 residues. Per the germline V gene, CDR1 is SEHNR and CDR2 is FQNEAQ (reference sequence). Trimming removed 1 base from V and 10 bases from J, with 5 bases in between. The CDR3 protein is CASSLEESPLHF. The CDR3 region has the DNA TGTGCCAGCAGCTTAGAGGAGTCACCCCTCCACTTT.

The chain couples TRBV20-1 to TRBJ2-7; 15 positions agree with TRBD2. The CDR3 is 16 amino acids. Trimming removed 6 bases from V and 7 bases from J; junction bases left unmatched: 13. CDR1 DFQATT and CDR2 SNEGSKA come from the germline V gene (reference sequence). CDR3 sequence: CSATGTSGRRGLEQYF. The CDR3 DNA reads TGCAGTGCAACCGGGACTAGCGGGAGGAGGGGACTTGAGCAGTACTTC.

A few counts support this clonotype. In nucleotides, the CDR3 is TGTGCCAGCAGCGTAGGAGGGGGGGCCGGCTATGGCTACACCTTC. The encoded protein is CASSVGGGAGYGYTF. This chain connects TRBV9 to TRBJ1-2; D possibly corresponds to TRBD1 (6 bases). Per germline, CDR1 SGDLS and CDR2 YYNGEE. There are 15 residues in the CDR3. Trimming stripped 0 bases from V and 4 bases from J, with 13 bases between.

The chain employs TRBV20-1 and TRBJ1-2; 9 nucleotides align to TRBD1. V dropped 6 bases and J dropped 7; count of bases not matched to a gene: 6. Germline lookup yields CDR1 DFQATT and CDR2 SNEGSKA (reference sequence). There are 12 residues in the CDR3. This chain's CDR3 is CSARRTGAGYTF. The CDR3 region has the DNA TGCAGTGCGCGGCGGACAGGGGCTGGCTACACCTTC.

The chain joins TRBV28 to TRBJ2-2; 11 bases match TRBD2. The CDR3 consists of 17 residues. CDR1 and CDR2 from the germline V gene are MDHEN and SYDVKM. J was trimmed by 0 bases and V by 4 bases; bases with no gene match: 4. The CDR3 nucleotides read TGTGCCAGCAGTTACTTAGCGGGAGGGCCGAACACCGGGGAGCTGTTTTTT. Translating it yields CASSYLAGGPNTGELFF. Using reference TRBV28 and TRBJ2-2 for the parts outside the CDR3, the full variable domain is DVKVTQSSRYLVKRTGEKVFLECVQDMDHENMFWYRQDPGLGLRLIYFSYDVKMKEKGDIPEGYSVSREKKERFSLILESASTNQTSMYLCASSYLAGGPNTGELFFGEGSRLTVL.

The rearrangement uses TRBV20-1 and TRBJ1-1; D uncertain. Per germline, CDR1 DFQATT and CDR2 SNEGSKA (reference sequence). Trimming left V 1 base short and J 1 base short, with 13 bases between. The length of the CDR3 is 15 residues. CDR3 in amino acids: CSARAPNEGNTEAFF. Written as DNA, the CDR3 is TGCAGTGCTAGAGCCCCCAACGAAGGGAACACTGAAGCTTTCTTT.

This clonotype was seen a few times. The chain carries TRBV3-1 and TRBJ1-1; 8 bases agree with TRBD1. V gave up 4 bases and J gave up 4 bases; unmatched junction bases: 11. The CDR3 consists of 16 residues. Germline V gene sequence: CDR1 LGHDT, CDR2 YNNKEL (reference sequence). The CDR3 coding sequence is TGTGCCAGCAGCCTAGGGACAGGCTACGGAGCCACTGAAGCTTTCTTT. Its translation is CASSLGTGYGATEAFF.

As to this clonotype: One junction end disagrees with the germline gene, perhaps due to a read error. The rearrangement uses TRBV7-2 and TRBJ1-1; no definite D call. This CDR3 spans 16 amino acids. CDR1 SGHTA and CDR2 FQGNSA come from the germline V gene. CDR3 sequence reads: CAGSLVGGRSNTEAFF. The CDR3 region has the DNA TGTGCCGGCAGCTTAGTCGGCGGCAGATCGAACACTGAAGCTTTCTTT. The full variable domain, with the rest looked up from reference TRBV7-2 and TRBJ1-1, is GAGVSQSPSNKVTEKGKDVELRCDPISGHTALYWYRQSLGQGLEFLIYFQGNSAPDKSGLPSDRFSAERTGGSVSTLTIQRTQQEDSAVYLCAGSLVGGRSNTEAFFGQGTRLTVV.

This clonotype was observed a single time. CDR3 sequence (DNA): TGTGCCAGTAGTACGGGACTTGGAGGGTGGTACGAGCAGTACTTC. This encodes CASSTGLGGWYEQYF. The rearrangement joins TRBV19 to TRBJ2-7, with a possible D match to TRBD2 (6 bases). The CDR3 has 15 amino acids. Germline loops: CDR1 LNHDA, CDR2 SQIVND (reference sequence). V shed 4 bases and J shed 4 bases, with 17 bases lying between them. The complete variable domain, with remaining parts taken from reference TRBV19 and TRBJ2-7, reads DGGITQSPKYLFRKEGQNVTLSCEQNLNHDAMYWYRQDPGQGLRLIYYSQIVNDFQKGDIAEGYSVSREKKESFPLTVTSAQKNPTAFYLCASSTGLGGWYEQYFGPGTRLTVT.

The rearrangement uses TRBV7-8 and TRBJ2-3, with D unclear. CDR1 and CDR2 (germline): SGHVS, FQNEAQ. V lost 1 base and J lost 9, with 11 bases in between. The CDR3 contains 13 residues. Written as DNA, the CDR3 is TGTGCCAGCAGCTTAGACCCCCTGGGAACGCAGTATTTT. The encoded protein is CASSLDPLGTQYF.

This rearrangement joins TRBV12-3 or TRBV12-4 to TRBJ1-4; the match to TRBD1 covers 8 bases. J was trimmed by 9 bases and V by 0 bases; bases with no gene match: 9. The CDR3 sequence is 16 residues long. This CDR3 reads CASSLAWSQGAKKLFF. The CDR3 region has the DNA TGTGCCAGCAGTTTAGCTTGGAGCCAGGGGGCTAAAAAACTGTTTTTT.

The gene calls are TRBV12-3 or TRBV12-4 and TRBJ2-2, with TRBD1 matching over 10 bases. The CDR3 consists of 14 residues. Trimming cost V 10 bases and J 5 bases; bases outside gene matches: 7. CDR3 residues: CATRQGARTGELFF. The CDR3 bases are TGTGCCACTCGACAGGGGGCCCGAACCGGGGAGCTGTTTTTT.

The V gene is TRBV4-3, the J gene TRBJ1-5; TRBD1 aligns across 9 bases. There are 15 residues in the CDR3. J gave up 1 base and V 3 bases, and 1 base lay outside the gene matches. Germline-derived CDR1 and CDR2 are LGHNA and YSLEER. CDR3 nucleotide sequence: TGCGCCAGCAGCCACGACAGGGGGAGCAATCAGCCCCAGCATTTT. It translates to CASSHDRGSNQPQHF.

This chain joins TRBV20-1 and TRBJ1-1, with a possible D match to TRBD1 (5 bases). The V gene lost 6 bases and the J gene lost 0 bases, with 11 bases spanning the gap. Germline assignment: CDR1 DFQATT and CDR2 SNEGSKA (reference sequence). The CDR3 loop spans 13 amino acids. In DNA, the CDR3 is TGCAGTGCCAACCGGGGGATGAACACTGAAGCTTTCTTT. As protein: CSANRGMNTEAFF.

In this sample, this clonotype turned up a few times. The genes are TRBV7-2 and TRBJ2-1; TRBD2 agrees at 10 bases. CDR1 is SGHTA, CDR2 FQGNSA, per germline. V trimming: 5 bases; J trimming: 3 bases; junction bases outside the gene matches: 7. CDR3 length equals 16 residues. CDR3 DNA sequence: TGTGCCAGCAGCCCGGATAGCGGGAGGCGCTACAATGAGCAGTTCTTC. It specifies CASSPDSGRRYNEQFF.

The rearrangement joins TRBV20-1 to TRBJ2-7, with D possibly being TRBD1 (6 bases). V dropped 4 bases and J dropped 1 base, with 8 bases sitting between them. The CDR3 is 12 residues long. CDR1 is DFQATT and CDR2 is SNEGSKA in the germline V gene (reference sequence). This chain's CDR3 is CSAKGQSYEQYF. CDR3 DNA: TGCAGTGCTAAAGGACAGTCCTACGAGCAGTACTTC.

The chain is built from TRBV18 and TRBJ1-5, with 8 bases identical to TRBD1. V was pared by 3 bases and J by 3 bases, with 7 bases of the junction left unmatched. Per germline, CDR1 KGHSH and CDR2 LQKENI. The CDR3 is 16 residues long. CDR3 sequence (DNA): TGTGCCAGCTCACCCTCAGGGACAGGTAACAATCAGCCCCAGCATTTT. Translating gives CASSPSGTGNNQPQHF.

The chain recombines TRBV2 with TRBJ2-1; TRBD2 matches 9 bases. With V trimmed by 1 base and J by 9 bases, 10 bases remained unmatched. This CDR3 region has 16 residues. CDR1 is SNHLY, CDR2 FYNNEI, per germline. The DNA for the CDR3 is TGTGCCAGCAGTGAAGTTGGGGCGGGGGGGCTAGGTGAGCAGTTCTTC. This encodes CASSEVGAGGLGEQFF.

This clonotype was found many times. V and J are TRBV5-1 and TRBJ1-2, with TRBD1 identical over 7 bases. Germline lookup yields CDR1 SGHRS and CDR2 YFSETQ. This CDR3 is built from 13 residues. J gave up 8 bases and V 2 bases, and 6 bases lay outside the gene matches. The CDR3 DNA sequence: TGCGCCAGCAGCTTTGAGGGGGCGGAGGGCTACACCTTC. The encoded protein is CASSFEGAEGYTF.